A single sample is the source of the 11 T cell receptor beta chains below, sequenced in a study of CD8 T cells in ankylosing spondylitis. TCRdb re-called the 5' RACE reads through MiXCR, storing one row per CDR3 protein. The sample holds 200,000 to 300,000 distinct CDR3 sequences; roughly a tenth are singletons and the top ten take about 2.8%. The sequencing input was blood, either unsorted or a sorted T cell fraction (not recorded which). These receptors all come from a male donor with ankylosing spondylitis or in good health (not recorded which).

This clonotype has more than one count but fewer than ten. The chain uses TRBV7-9 and TRBJ2-1; 7 nucleotides line up with TRBD1. After removal of 2 bases from V and 4 bases from J, the junction contained 8 bases not matched to a gene. This CDR3 is 16 amino acids long. Germline V lookup: CDR1 SEHNR, CDR2 FQNEAQ (reference sequence). CDR3 DNA sequence: TGTGCCAGCAGCTTACTCTCAGGGGGAATGTACAATGAGCAGTTCTTC. Translating gives CASSLLSGGMYNEQFF.

This clonotype was counted many times. The chain has TRBV7-6 and TRBJ2-6, with D tentatively TRBD1 or TRBD2 (5 bases each). CDR1 is SGHVS and CDR2 is FNYEAQ in the germline V gene. V lost 6 bases to trimming and J lost 0 bases, with 12 bases between them. The CDR3 consists of 16 residues. The CDR3 loop reads CASSLGRSSGANVLTF. The CDR3 bases are TGTGCCAGCAGTCTGGGACGGTCCTCTGGGGCCAACGTCCTGACTTTC.

The chain employs TRBV7-9 and TRBJ2-3; D is unresolved. Trimming left V 5 bases short and J 6 bases short, with 9 bases between. This CDR3 has 12 residues. Germline V gene sequence: CDR1 SEHNR, CDR2 FQNEAQ (reference sequence). CDR3 nucleotides: TGTGCCAGCAGCGTCTCGCGGGATACGCAGTATTTT. Translated, it gives CASSVSRDTQYF.

This clonotype has ten or more counts. The CDR3 coding sequence is TGTGCCAGCAGTTCAGAGTACCAAGAGACCCAGTACTTC. Translating it yields CASSSEYQETQYF. The chain links TRBV25-1 to TRBJ2-5; D not certain. The CDR3 is made up of 13 amino acids. Deletions cut 5 bases from V and 0 bases from J, with 7 bases between. Germline CDR1 MGHDK, CDR2 SYGVNS.

The sample holds a few counts of this clonotype. The chain has TRBV30 and TRBJ1-5; a weak D match, TRBD1 (5 bases). CDR1 and CDR2 (germline): GTSNPN, SVGIG (reference sequence). Trimming took off 0 bases at V and 7 bases at J, with 10 bases between the two ends. The CDR3 is 13 amino acids. The CDR3: CAWSVKGDQPQHF. The CDR3 DNA reads TGTGCCTGGAGTGTTAAAGGGGACCAGCCCCAGCATTTT.

This clonotype was seen ten or more times. This chain joins TRBV5-1 and TRBJ2-2, with D maybe TRBD2 (6 bases). The CDR3 loop spans 17 amino acids. V was cut by 0 bases and J by 0 bases, with 12 bases left in between. From germline, CDR1 is SGHRS and CDR2 YFSETQ. The CDR3 here is CASSLGLAGTNTGELFF. In nucleotides, the CDR3 is TGCGCCAGCAGCTTGGGCCTGGCGGGAACGAACACCGGGGAGCTGTTTTTT.

This clonotype was seen at least ten times. V and J are TRBV5-1 and TRBJ2-7; 16 bases align to TRBD2. The trim removed 4 bases at V and 0 bases at J, leaving 7 bases unmatched. CDR1 and CDR2 (germline): SGHRS, YFSETQ. CDR3 length: 18 residues. The CDR3 DNA reads TGCGCCAGCAGCATAGGGACTAGCGGGAGGGCGGTCTCCTACGAGCAGTACTTC. This encodes CASSIGTSGRAVSYEQYF.

This clonotype was detected many times. The gene calls are TRBV5-1 and TRBJ2-7, with 7 bases lining up with TRBD2. Germline V gene data show CDR1 as SGHRS and CDR2 as YFSETQ. The CDR3 contains 15 residues. V gave up 0 bases and J gave up 2 bases; unmatched junction bases: 5. CDR3 in DNA: TGCGCCAGCAGCTTGGCGGCTAGCGGACCCTACGAGCAGTACTTC. Protein product: CASSLAASGPYEQYF.

The chain links TRBV25-1 to TRBJ2-2; possibly TRBD1 for D (5 bases). The CDR3 contains 16 residues. V was pared by 8 bases and J by 3 bases, with 19 bases between. Germline values: CDR1 MGHDK, CDR2 SYGVNS. CDR3 sequence reads: CASSPQANRDTGELFF. CDR3 nucleotide sequence: TGTGCCAGCTCACCACAGGCCAACCGGGACACCGGGGAGCTGTTTTTT.

This clonotype has at least ten counts. The chain has TRBV3-1 and TRBJ2-7; no clear D gene. V was pared by 1 base and J by 5 bases, with 12 bases between. CDR3 size: 14 residues. The germline CDR1 and CDR2 sequences are LGHDT and YNNKEL (reference sequence). The chain's CDR3 is CASSQGLSPDEQYF. CDR3 DNA sequence: TGTGCCAGCAGCCAAGGTCTAAGTCCGGACGAGCAGTACTTC.

This clonotype was counted at least ten times. The chain combines TRBV27 with TRBJ2-1, with 13 bases that match TRBD2. The V gene's germline CDR1 is MNHEY and CDR2 SMNVEV (reference sequence). There are 18 residues in the CDR3. With V trimmed by 3 bases and J by 7 bases, 12 bases remained unmatched. CDR3 DNA: TGTGCCAGCAGTTTCGAGTTTTGGACTAGCGGGAGTTCAAATGAGCAGTTCTTC. It yields the protein CASSFEFWTSGSSNEQFF.